Each of the 27 T cell receptor beta chains below was sequenced from the same sample in a study of breast tumors, draining lymph nodes, adjacent tissues. TCRdb redid the calling of the multiplex PCR reads with MiXCR, one entry per CDR3 protein. The table lists 47,000 or so distinct CDR3 sequences, roughly 23% of them singletons, with about 8% in the top ten. The sample comprised breast tumor tissue. These receptors came from a female donor with breast cancer. Some clones in this sample may be carry-over from other donors' samples.

Many counts were recorded for this clonotype. The rearrangement links TRBV18 to TRBJ1-2, with a weak D call TRBD1 (6 bases). The CDR3 extends over 14 amino acids. V was shortened by 2 bases and J by 5 bases, with 12 bases between the two germline ends. CDR1 KGHSH and CDR2 LQKENI come from the germline V gene. Here the CDR3 reads CASSPKQGLYGYTF. DNA for the CDR3: TGTGCCAGCTCACCAAAACAGGGTTTATATGGCTACACCTTC.

Many counts were recorded for this clonotype. J is TRBJ2-3 and V is TRBV27; TRBD2 aligns across 8 bases. Per germline, CDR1 MNHEY and CDR2 SMNVEV (reference sequence). Unmatched junction bases numbered 15, after V lost 10 bases and J lost 0 bases. This CDR3 has 17 residues. The CDR3 region has the DNA TGTGCCACCCGTGCAGCGGGGGTTACCCTTAGCACAGATACGCAGTATTTT. As protein: CATRAAGVTLSTDTQYF.

This clonotype was detected many times. This chain uses TRBV5-5 with TRBJ1-6; D not resolved. Germline loops: CDR1 SGHKS, CDR2 YYEKEE (reference sequence). V lost 2 bases and J 0 bases, leaving 6 bases between the germline ends. The CDR3 is 15 residues long. The CDR3 coding sequence is TGTGCCAGCAGCTTATCGAGCTCCTATAATTCACCCCTCCACTTT. It specifies CASSLSSSYNSPLHF.

For this clonotype: Being one base from a much bigger clone, this may be a read error. The V call is TRBV6-1, the J call TRBJ2-2; tentative D call: TRBD1 (6 bases). The CDR3 length is 14 residues. V lost 3 bases and J 6 bases, leaving 11 bases between the germline ends. The germline V gene encodes CDR1 MNHNS and CDR2 SASEGT. The CDR3 DNA reads TGTGCCAGCAGTGATGGGGGCGGGCCCGGGGAGCTGTTTTTT. This translates into CASSDGGGPGELFF.

This clonotype was seen at least ten times. This sequence joins TRBV12-3 or TRBV12-4 and TRBJ1-6; tentative D call: TRBD1 (5 bases). The V end lost 8 bases, the J end lost 8 bases, and 19 bases lay between the germline ends. This CDR3 has 15 residues. This CDR3 is CASRGWSGLDSPLHF. CDR3 DNA sequence: TGTGCCAGCCGCGGATGGTCAGGGTTAGATTCACCCCTCCACTTT.

This clonotype has ten or more counts. The rearrangement links TRBV7-8 to TRBJ2-3, with D unclear. The CDR3 consists of 16 residues. Germline V gene sequence: CDR1 SGHVS, CDR2 FQNEAQ. With 5 bases removed from V and 2 bases from J, the gap between germline ends came to 17 bases. In nucleotides, the CDR3 is TGTGCCAGCAGCCCAGAATTGGTGAGAATCACAGATACGCAGTATTTT. Translation: CASSPELVRITDTQYF. Looking up the rest from reference TRBV7-8 and TRBJ2-3 gives the full variable domain: GAGVSQSPRYKVAKRGQDVALRCDPISGHVSLFWYQQALGQGPEFLTYFQNEAQLDKSGLPSDRFFAERPEGSVSTLKIQRTQQEDSAVYLCASSPELVRITDTQYFGPGTRLTVL.

Points on this clonotype: A junction end diverges from the germline sequence, so it may reflect a read error. This chain joins TRBV6-5 and TRBJ2-6, with unresolved D. The germline CDR1 and CDR2 sequences are MNHEY and SVGAGI. The CDR3 sequence is 15 residues long. CDR3 bases: TGTGCCGGCAGCTACGAGGCTGGAGGGGCCAACGTCCTGACTTTC. Amino acids: CAGSYEAGGANVLTF.

This clonotype was observed at least ten times. This chain connects TRBV27 to TRBJ2-7, with 8 bases that match TRBD2. The CDR3 has 15 amino acids. Germline assignment: CDR1 MNHEY and CDR2 SMNVEV (reference sequence). J gave up 0 bases and V 5 bases, and 6 bases lay outside the gene matches. The CDR3 spells CASSPSSGYSYEQYF. The CDR3 DNA follows: TGTGCCAGCAGTCCCTCTAGCGGGTACTCCTACGAGCAGTACTTC.

This sequence joins TRBV30 and TRBJ1-6, with a tentative D call TRBD1 (5 bases). Trimming shortened V by 3 bases and J by 10 bases, and 19 bases separated the two germline ends. The CDR3 consists of 15 residues. CDR1 and CDR2 from the germline V gene are GTSNPN and SVGIG (reference sequence). CDR3 nucleotide sequence: TGTGCCTGGAGCCCAAGGACGGGACTGGTCTCACCCCTCCACTTT. This sequence encodes CAWSPRTGLVSPLHF.

The rearrangement uses TRBV7-2 and TRBJ2-1; D ambiguous. Trimming stripped 1 base from V and 4 bases from J, with 8 bases between. Looked up from germline, CDR1 is SGHTA and CDR2 is FQGNSA. The CDR3 has 14 amino acids. The CDR3 loop is CASSLDSRYNEQFF. The CDR3 coding sequence is TGTGCCAGCAGCTTAGATAGCCGGTACAATGAGCAGTTCTTC.

The table lists this clonotype with many counts. The rearrangement joins TRBV27 to TRBJ1-2, with TRBD1 matching 7 bases. Unmatched junction bases numbered 7, after V lost 5 bases and J lost 4 bases. CDR1 is MNHEY, CDR2 SMNVEV, per germline (reference sequence). This CDR3 spans 14 amino acids. The DNA of the CDR3 is TGTGCCAGCAGTCGCACCGACAGGGCCTATGGCTACACCTTC. The encoded protein is CASSRTDRAYGYTF.

At least ten counts were recorded for this clonotype. Here the CDR3 reads CSAARDRPYEQYF. CDR3 bases: TGCAGTGCGGCCAGGGACAGGCCCTACGAGCAGTACTTC. V and J are TRBV20-1 and TRBJ2-7, with 8 bases fitting TRBD1. V gave up 6 bases and J gave up 2 bases; unmatched junction bases: 6. The CDR3 length is 13 residues. Germline-derived CDR1 and CDR2 are DFQATT and SNEGSKA (reference sequence).

The table lists this clonotype with many counts. The chain has TRBV3-1 and TRBJ1-2, with D possibly being TRBD1 (5 bases). The germline V gene has CDR1 LGHDT and CDR2 YNNKEL (reference sequence). The CDR3 totals 15 residues. V was trimmed by 1 base and J by 4 bases, leaving 13 bases between them. The CDR3 protein is CASSQAAGRGYGYTF. The CDR3 DNA reads TGTGCCAGCAGCCAAGCGGCGGGGCGCGGCTATGGCTACACCTTC.

The table lists this clonotype with many counts. This chain uses TRBV29-1 with TRBJ2-7, with D maybe TRBD1 (6 bases). This CDR3 is 15 amino acids long. CDR1 and CDR2 from the germline V gene are SQVTM and ANQGSEA. Trimming took off 3 bases at V and 0 bases at J, with 15 bases between the two ends. This CDR3 is CSVDSLGDNSYEQYF. The CDR3 DNA sequence: TGCAGCGTTGATTCGCTTGGGGACAACTCCTACGAGCAGTACTTC.

J is TRBJ2-1 and V is TRBV6-1; tentatively, D is TRBD2 (5 bases). The CDR3 totals 12 residues. V was cut by 6 bases and J by 10 bases, with 13 bases left in between. The V gene's germline CDR1 is MNHNS and CDR2 SASEGT. The CDR3 spells CASSKRAREQFF. For the CDR3, the DNA is TGTGCCAGCAGCAAGAGGGCCCGAGAGCAGTTCTTC.

The V gene is TRBV7-3, the J gene TRBJ2-6; D is undetermined. The germline V gene encodes CDR1 SGHTA and CDR2 FQGTGA. The V and J ends lost 2 bases and 0 bases respectively, with 5 bases between them. The CDR3 is 15 residues long. The CDR3 loop is CASSLGPSGANVLTF. CDR3 bases: TGTGCCAGCAGCTTAGGTCCCTCTGGGGCCAACGTCCTGACTTTC. Variable domain in full (rest from reference TRBV7-3 and TRBJ2-6): GAGVSQTPSNKVTEKGKYVELRCDPISGHTALYWYRQSLGQGPEFLIYFQGTGAADDSGLPNDRFFAVRPEGSVSTLKIQRTERGDSAVYLCASSLGPSGANVLTFGAGSRLTVL.

This clonotype was counted many times. This chain connects TRBV5-5 to TRBJ2-1, with a tentative D call TRBD1 (6 bases). Germline V gene sequence: CDR1 SGHKS, CDR2 YYEKEE (reference sequence). V lost 4 bases and J 10 bases, leaving 15 bases between the germline ends. The CDR3 length is 13 residues. This CDR3 is CASSRSGEHEQFF. DNA of the CDR3: TGTGCCAGCAGCCGTTCAGGGGAGCACGAGCAGTTCTTC. Combining the CDR3 with reference TRBV5-5 and TRBJ2-1 gives the whole variable domain DAGVTQSPTHLIKTRGQQVTLRCSPISGHKSVSWYQQVLGQGPQFIFQYYEKEERGRGNFPDRFSARQFPNYSSELNVNALLLGDSALYLCASSRSGEHEQFFGPGTRLTVL.

V is TRBV5-1 and J is TRBJ2-1; the match to TRBD2 covers 13 bases. Germline V gene sequence: CDR1 SGHRS, CDR2 YFSETQ. This CDR3 comprises 15 residues. The V segment lost 4 bases and the J segment 7 bases; nucleotides outside the gene matches: 5. Here the CDR3 reads CASSPLAGGPNEQFF. In DNA, the CDR3 is TGCGCCAGCAGCCCACTAGCGGGAGGGCCGAATGAGCAGTTCTTC. Complete variable domain (other parts from reference TRBV5-1 and TRBJ2-1): KAGVTQTPRYLIKTRGQQVTLSCSPISGHRSVSWYQQTPGQGLQFLFEYFSETQRNKGNFPGRFSGRQFSNSRSEMNVSTLELGDSALYLCASSPLAGGPNEQFFGPGTRLTVL.

This clonotype was seen a handful of times. The genes are TRBV27 and TRBJ2-7; no reliable D call. CDR3 length: 14 residues. Germline V gives CDR1 MNHEY, CDR2 SMNVEV (reference sequence). V was pared by 7 bases and J by 6 bases, with 19 bases between. The CDR3, as DNA: TGTGCCAGCATCTTGGCTTGGGGTGTAGGCGAGCAGTACTTC. As protein: CASILAWGVGEQYF.

Many counts were recorded for this clonotype. The chain uses TRBV7-8 and TRBJ1-5, with D tentatively TRBD1 (5 bases). V gave up 5 bases and J gave up 1 base, with 9 bases separating them. CDR3 size: 14 residues. CDR1 and CDR2 from the germline V gene are SGHVS and FQNEAQ. This chain's CDR3 is CASSPRDSNQPQHF. Here the CDR3 DNA reads TGTGCCAGCAGCCCCCGGGACAGCAATCAGCCCCAGCATTTT. The full variable domain, in which reference TRBV7-8 and TRBJ1-5 provide the parts outside the CDR3, is GAGVSQSPRYKVAKRGQDVALRCDPISGHVSLFWYQQALGQGPEFLTYFQNEAQLDKSGLPSDRFFAERPEGSVSTLKIQRTQQEDSAVYLCASSPRDSNQPQHFGDGTRLSIL.

This clonotype has only a few counts. This chain joins TRBV7-3 and TRBJ2-1; TRBD1 aligns across 10 bases. Per germline, CDR1 SGHTA and CDR2 FQGTGA. The CDR3 contains 16 residues. The ends lost 5 bases at V and 0 bases at J; junction bases unmatched: 4. This chain's CDR3 is CASSNRQGASYNEQFF. CDR3 nucleotide sequence: TGTGCCAGCAGCAATAGACAGGGGGCCTCCTACAATGAGCAGTTCTTC.

This clonotype occurred many times. V and J are TRBV9 and TRBJ2-5; D is perhaps TRBD2 (6 bases). CDR3 length: 15 amino acids. CDR1 SGDLS and CDR2 YYNGEE come from the germline V gene. V was clipped by 1 base and J by 5 bases, with 15 bases between them. The CDR3 protein is CASSVLGGDGETQYF. CDR3 coding DNA: TGTGCCAGCAGCGTATTGGGAGGAGACGGGGAGACCCAGTACTTC.

This clonotype was seen at least ten times. The chain recombines TRBV19 with TRBJ2-1; weak D call: TRBD2 (5 bases). V gave up 6 bases and J gave up 4 bases, with 13 bases separating them. In germline, CDR1 is LNHDA, CDR2 SQIVND (reference sequence). This CDR3 has 14 residues. CDR3 residues: CASREDRSYNEQFF. The CDR3, as DNA: TGTGCCAGTAGGGAGGACCGTTCGTACAATGAGCAGTTCTTC.

This clonotype was counted at least ten times. V gene TRBV2 combines with J gene TRBJ2-3, with 10 bases that match TRBD2. CDR1 is SNHLY and CDR2 is FYNNEI in the germline V gene. This CDR3 is built from 17 residues. J lost 6 bases, V lost 5 bases, and 14 bases had no gene match. CDR3 amino acids: CASSSPSGLALGDTQYF. The CDR3 coding sequence is TGTGCCAGCAGTTCTCCGTCGGGACTAGCGCTGGGGGATACGCAGTATTTT.

There are a few counts of this clonotype. The genes are TRBV28 and TRBJ1-3, with a weak D call TRBD1 (6 bases). The CDR3 runs 15 residues. Per the germline V gene, CDR1 is MDHEN and CDR2 is SYDVKM. V lost 6 bases to trimming and J lost 2 bases, with 14 bases between them. The chain's CDR3 is CASRPYSGAGNTIYF. The CDR3 DNA follows: TGTGCCAGCAGGCCGTACTCAGGGGCTGGAAACACCATATATTTT.

There are many counts of this clonotype. The chain employs TRBV5-1 and TRBJ2-3, with 9 bases that match TRBD2. The J segment lost 2 bases and the V segment lost 4 bases, leaving 8 bases of the junction unmatched. CDR3 length equals 16 residues. Germline CDR1 SGHRS, CDR2 YFSETQ. For the CDR3, the DNA is TGCGCCAGCAGCACCTTAGCGGGAGATTACACAGATACGCAGTATTTT. Protein sequence: CASSTLAGDYTDTQYF.

CDR3 DNA sequence: TGTGCCAGCAGCCAACTCAGCTCCTACGAGCAGTACTTC. It translates to CASSQLSSYEQYF. The chain recombines TRBV3-1 with TRBJ2-7; no clear D gene. Germline CDR1 is LGHDT and CDR2 is YNNKEL (reference sequence). The CDR3 sequence is 13 residues long. V was clipped by 2 bases and J by 0 bases, with 5 bases between them.